This is a list of T cell receptor beta chains from one sample in a study of blood T cell repertoires in COVID-19. Sequenced by immunoSEQ multiplex PCR; TCRdb stores in-frame clones only, minus some. The table records more than 300,000 clones, 90% to 95% of them present only once. Material: PBMCs or T cells enriched from blood (not recorded which). These receptors all come from a woman aged 25 to 39 who had been exposed to COVID-19. Both conserved end residues are trimmed from each CDR3.

CDR3 protein	CDR3 length	V gene
ASSFGTGGHNEQF	13	TRBV5-1
ASRPGTRSYNSPLH	14	TRBV11-1
ATSAGTVGDTQY	12	TRBV24-1
ASSVGQGSENTEAF	14	TRBV9
ASSQAVADSTSGVAKNIQY	19	TRBV4-3
ASSLEVGAIIRGYT	14	TRBV7-8
ASSWGRPPGGGALH	14	TRBV19
ASSVTGAGVEAF	12	TRBV25-1
ASSYSRGLLTDTQY	14	TRBV6-5
ASSLKGAWVNTEAF	14	TRBV5-6
AISESTAMNTEAF	13	TRBV10-3
ASSAARGHNEKLF	13	TRBV7-2